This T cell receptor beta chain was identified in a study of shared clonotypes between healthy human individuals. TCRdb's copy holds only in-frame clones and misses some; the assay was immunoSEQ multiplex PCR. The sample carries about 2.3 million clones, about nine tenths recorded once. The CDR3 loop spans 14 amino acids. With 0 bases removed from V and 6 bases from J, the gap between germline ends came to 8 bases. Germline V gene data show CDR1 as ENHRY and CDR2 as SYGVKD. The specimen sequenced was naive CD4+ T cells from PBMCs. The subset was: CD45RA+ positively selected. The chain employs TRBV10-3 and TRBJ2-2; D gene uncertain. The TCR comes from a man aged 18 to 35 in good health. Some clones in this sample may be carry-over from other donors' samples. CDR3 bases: TGTGCCATCAGTGAGTCGGCATCTGCCGGGGAGCTGTTTTTT. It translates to CAISESASAGELFF.